A selection of T cell receptor beta chains follows, all from one sample in a study of T-cell memory formation after mild COVID-19. TCRdb called the 5' RACE reads again in MiXCR, with one record for every CDR3 protein. Of approximately 180,000 distinct CDR3 sequences listed, around 15% are singletons. Sequences were obtained from PBMCs or a T cell subset sorted from them (not recorded which). The receptor set was obtained from an adult woman who had mild COVID-19 (a few samples of this study predate the infection). Cell type and time point are not known. The CDR3 runs from the conserved cysteine through the conserved F or W. A D gene is named only where the DNA matches it firmly. Size is stated for part of the rows, as once, few or many counts, or as a class when the clone is expanded.

len	d_gene	v_gene	abundance	j_gene	CDR3aa	CDR3nt
11	-	TRBV12-3/TRBV12-4	many	TRBJ2-5	CASQGLETQYF	TGTGCCAGCCAAGGGTTAGAGACCCAGTACTTC
11	-	TRBV11-2	once	TRBJ2-1	CASRADNEQFF	TGTGCCAGCAGGGCGGACAATGAGCAGTTCTTC
15	TRBD1	TRBV5-1	few	TRBJ2-3	CASSFGDRGVDTQYF	TGCGCCAGCAGCTTTGGGGACAGGGGGGTCGATACGCAGTATTTT
16	TRBD2	TRBV20-1	-	TRBJ2-5	CSASPRLAGGMETQYF	TGCAGTGCTAGCCCTAGACTAGCGGGGGGCATGGAGACCCAGTACTTC
18	-	TRBV20-1	few	TRBJ1-1	CSAHHLRGDSPRKTEAFF	TGCAGTGCTCACCACCTTCGGGGGGATTCCCCCCGCAAAACTGAAGCTTTCTTT
11	-	TRBV20-1	-	TRBJ2-7	CSAAEPTRQYF	TGCAGTGCTGCAGAGCCCACACGGCAGTACTTC
18	TRBD2	TRBV4-3	-	TRBJ2-3	CASSQAVPAGAGTDTQYF	TGCGCCAGCAGCCAAGCAGTACCAGCGGGAGCCGGCACAGATACGCAGTATTTT
14	-	TRBV7-8	many	TRBJ2-5	CASSLGTAQETQYF	TGTGCCAGCAGCTTAGGCACCGCCCAAGAGACCCAGTACTTC
16	TRBD2	TRBV14	-	TRBJ2-1	CASSLFSGSSYNEQFF	TGTGCCAGCAGCCTTTTCAGCGGGAGCTCCTACAATGAGCAGTTCTTC
14	TRBD2	TRBV20-1	few	TRBJ2-1	CSAQTSGAYNEQFF	TGCAGTGCTCAGACTAGCGGAGCGTACAATGAGCAGTTCTTC
12	-	TRBV6-2/TRBV6-3	few	TRBJ1-5	CASNDYNQPQHF	TGTGCCAGCAATGATTACAATCAGCCCCAGCATTTT
13	-	TRBV5-1	-	TRBJ2-2	CASSLTATGELFF	TGCGCCAGCAGCTTGACGGCCACCGGGGAGCTGTTTTTT
14	TRBD2	TRBV20-1	many	TRBJ2-3	CSARLRGRADTQYF	TGCAGTGCTAGATTACGCGGGAGGGCAGATACGCAGTATTTT
14	-	TRBV9	few	TRBJ2-3	CASSVVSGTDTQYF	TGTGCCAGCAGCGTAGTGTCCGGTACAGATACGCAGTATTTT
15	-	TRBV10-3	few	TRBJ2-1	CAIKGGQRSYNEQFF	TGTGCCATCAAGGGGGGGCAGCGCTCCTACAATGAGCAGTTCTTC
16	TRBD1	TRBV30	many	TRBJ1-2	CAWSAINRGGNYGYTF	TGTGCCTGGAGTGCAATTAACAGGGGAGGAAACTATGGCTACACCTTC
15	TRBD1	TRBV9	-	TRBJ1-5	CASSVGGDSYQPQHF	TGTGCCAGCAGCGTAGGCGGGGACAGCTATCAGCCCCAGCATTTT
13	-	TRBV3-1	-	TRBJ2-3	CASRQGEADTQYF	TGTGCCAGCAGGCAAGGAGAGGCAGATACGCAGTATTTT
12	TRBD2	TRBV11-2	few	TRBJ2-3	CASSPASGREYF	TGTGCCAGCAGCCCCGCTAGCGGGCGGGAGTATTTT
12	-	TRBV7-2	-	TRBJ2-7	CASSLTAHEQYF	TGTGCCAGCAGCTTAACCGCCCACGAGCAGTACTTC